The source of this T cell receptor (beta chain) is a study of blood T cell repertoires in COVID-19. The wider study: COVID-19 samples, acute and convalescent, were from the United States, Italy and Spain.

In the original workflow: Estimation of nucleated cell counts relied on the amplification of reference gene primers. Data came from immunoSEQ multiplex PCR; TCRdb stores just in-frame clones and leaves some out. The D gene and trimming were derived from the DNA, and the V and J assignments and clone size from that table. The sample lists about 250,000 clones, around nine tenths seen once, with about 1% in the top ten. In germline, CDR1 is GTSNPN, CDR2 SVGIG (reference sequence). V gave up 4 bases and J gave up 0 bases; unmatched junction bases: 7. The CDR3 sequence is 15 residues long. This sequence joins TRBV30 and TRBJ2-7; 9 bases match TRBD1. Sequencing was carried out using peripheral blood. This receptor was obtained from a woman in her thirties or forties who had recovered from COVID-19. The CDR3: CAWNSDRGSSYEQYF. The CDR3 region has the DNA TGTGCCTGGAACTCCGACAGGGGGAGCTCCTACGAGCAGTACTTC.